These 25 T cell receptor beta chains were sequenced from one sample in a study of cytomegalovirus exposure and HLA in healthy donors. This PCR relied on a set of 60 Vbeta primers and 13 Jbeta primers. Libraries were prepared by immunoSEQ multiplex PCR; TCRdb keeps only in-frame clonotypes and omits some of them. The sample records some 71,000 clones, 76% being singletons. Material for sequencing was PBMCs. The receptors originated from a man aged 18 to 29 in good health and CMV-seronegative.

The CDR3 bases are TGTGCCAGCAGTGAAGGGGCGAACACTGAAGCTTTCTTT. This sequence encodes CASSEGANTEAFF. The chain uses TRBV2 and TRBJ1-1; D gene unclear. The V gene lost 1 base and the J gene lost 1 base, with 4 bases spanning the gap. This CDR3 region has 13 residues. CDR1 SNHLY and CDR2 FYNNEI come from the germline V gene.

The V gene is TRBV18, the J gene TRBJ1-2, with no clear D. V was clipped by 3 bases and J by 8 bases, with 10 bases between them. From germline, CDR1 is KGHSH and CDR2 LQKENI. The CDR3 extends over 12 amino acids. CDR3: CASSPLSVGYTF. The CDR3 nucleotides are TGTGCCAGCTCACCTCTGTCTGTAGGCTACACCTTC. Full variable domain (outside the CDR3, taken from reference TRBV18 and TRBJ1-2): NAGVMQNPRHLVRRRGQEARLRCSPMKGHSHVYWYRQLPEEGLKFMVYLQKENIIDESGMPKERFSAEFPKEGPSILRIQQVVRGDSAAYFCASSPLSVGYTFGSGTRLTVV.

The CDR3 DNA is TGTGCCAGCAGCTTAGTAGGGGCTCCGGCTAGCTATGGCTACACCTTC. Protein: CASSLVGAPASYGYTF. This chain connects TRBV7-2 to TRBJ1-2; D may be TRBD1 (5 bases). Trimming took 1 base from V and 4 from J, leaving 16 bases between them. Looked up from germline, CDR1 is SGHTA and CDR2 is FQGNSA. There are 16 residues in the CDR3. Together with reference TRBV7-2 and TRBJ1-2, the CDR3 gives the full variable domain: GAGVSQSPSNKVTEKGKDVELRCDPISGHTALYWYRQSLGQGLEFLIYFQGNSAPDKSGLPSDRFSAERTGGSVSTLTIQRTQQEDSAVYLCASSLVGAPASYGYTFGSGTRLTVV.

The rearrangement joins TRBV7-8 to TRBJ2-5; 9 nucleotides line up with TRBD2. Trimming took 5 bases from V and 2 from J; bases not matched to a gene: 12. CDR1 is SGHVS, CDR2 FQNEAQ, per germline. The CDR3 has 17 residues. The CDR3 loop reads CASSPPRVAGVQETQYF. DNA of the CDR3: TGTGCCAGCAGCCCTCCCCGGGTAGCGGGGGTACAAGAGACCCAGTACTTC.

The V gene is TRBV5-4, the J gene TRBJ2-2, with 10 bases that match TRBD1. This CDR3 region has 16 residues. V lost 4 bases to trimming and J lost 0 bases; unmatched junction nucleotides: 3. The germline V gene has CDR1 SGHNT and CDR2 YYREEE (reference sequence). Here the CDR3 DNA reads TGTGCCAGCAGCGCTGGACAGGGGGCGAACACCGGGGAGCTGTTTTTT. Its translation is CASSAGQGANTGELFF.

The chain couples TRBV7-9 to TRBJ2-7; 7 bases are a match to TRBD1. The CDR3 spans 16 residues. CDR1 and CDR2 (germline): SEHNR, FQNEAQ (reference sequence). The trim removed 1 base at V and 5 bases at J, leaving 11 bases unmatched. CDR3 amino acids: CASSLVGPGRGNEQYF. Written as DNA, the CDR3 is TGTGCCAGCAGCTTAGTAGGTCCAGGCAGGGGGAACGAGCAGTACTTC.

J is TRBJ1-4 and V is TRBV25-1; 8 bases align to TRBD1. This CDR3 has 13 amino acids. Germline CDR1 reads MGHDK; CDR2 reads SYGVNS. After removal of 11 bases from V and 4 bases from J, the junction contained 6 bases not matched to a gene. Written as DNA, the CDR3 is TGTGCCTCCAGGGGGCAAAGTAATGAAAAACTGTTTTTT. This codes for CASRGQSNEKLFF.

J is TRBJ1-2 and V is TRBV7-8; 7 bases line up with TRBD1. Losses at the gene ends were 1 base for V and 2 bases for J; bases not matched to a gene: 4. Looked up from germline, CDR1 is SGHVS and CDR2 is FQNEAQ. This CDR3 is built from 15 residues. This chain's CDR3 is CASSLGLQGNYGYTF. CDR3 DNA: TGTGCCAGCAGCTTAGGGCTACAGGGGAACTATGGCTACACCTTC.

The rearrangement links TRBV7-9 to TRBJ2-1; D remains ambiguous. Germline V gives CDR1 SEHNR, CDR2 FQNEAQ (reference sequence). The CDR3 is made up of 15 amino acids. V was pared by 5 bases and J by 2 bases, with 13 bases between. Here the CDR3 reads CASSLTTTTYNEQFF. The DNA for the CDR3 is TGTGCCAGCAGCCTCACCACTACTACCTACAATGAGCAGTTCTTC.

The chain couples TRBV30 to TRBJ1-5; TRBD1 aligns across 9 bases. The CDR3 spans 15 residues. The trim removed 3 bases at V and 4 bases at J, leaving 7 bases unmatched. Per germline, CDR1 GTSNPN and CDR2 SVGIG (reference sequence). CDR3 bases: TGTGCCTGGAGGGGCGACAGGGGGGCGAATCAGCCCCAGCATTTT. Its protein product is CAWRGDRGANQPQHF.

The chain uses TRBV11-1 and TRBJ2-5; the match to TRBD2 covers 14 bases. Germline lookup yields CDR1 SGHAT and CDR2 FQDESV (reference sequence). The CDR3 spans 19 residues. J was trimmed by 7 bases and V by 4 bases; bases with no gene match: 17. CDR3 in amino acids: CASSSHHRGLAGGPVTQYF. CDR3 DNA: TGTGCCAGCAGCTCCCATCACCGCGGACTAGCGGGGGGTCCTGTGACCCAGTACTTC.

Concerning this clone: Compared with germline, one end of the junction differs, possibly owing to a read error. The rearrangement links TRBV7-6 to TRBJ2-3; D perhaps matches TRBD2 (6 bases). This CDR3 comprises 18 residues. CDR1 is SGHVS and CDR2 is FNYEAQ in the germline V gene. The CDR3 here is CASSRRTNASTPTNTQYF. DNA for the CDR3: TGTGCCAGCAGCAGAAGGACTAACGCATCGACACCCACAAATACGCAGTATTTT.

The rearrangement uses TRBV9 and TRBJ1-2, with D tentatively TRBD1 (6 bases). CDR1 is SGDLS and CDR2 is YYNGEE in the germline V gene. CDR3 size: 14 residues. Trimming pared 0 bases from V and 4 bases from J, leaving 10 bases between. The DNA of the CDR3 is TGTGCCAGCAGCGTAGACCAGGGGATCTATGGCTACACCTTC. This sequence encodes CASSVDQGIYGYTF.

V is TRBV6-4 and J is TRBJ2-1; 10 positions agree with TRBD2. The length of the CDR3 is 15 residues. Germline V CDR1 and CDR2: MRHNA, SNTAGT. The ends lost 3 bases at V and 7 bases at J; junction bases unmatched: 6. The CDR3 loop reads CASSEESGGANEQFF. The DNA for the CDR3 is TGTGCCAGCAGTGAGGAGAGCGGGGGGGCGAATGAGCAGTTCTTC.

This chain uses TRBV11-3 with TRBJ1-1; TRBD1 is a possible D gene (6 bases). The germline V and J ends were trimmed by 3 bases and 8 bases, with 13 bases remaining between them. The germline V gene has CDR1 SGHNT and CDR2 YENEEA. There are 13 residues in the CDR3. CDR3 sequence (DNA): TGTGCCAGCAGCTTGAGTTACAGGGACGAAGCTTTCTTT. It encodes CASSLSYRDEAFF.

The rearrangement links TRBV5-1 to TRBJ2-5; D remains unclear. Between the trimmed V and J ends, which lost 0 bases and 3 bases, there was a span of 12 bases. The CDR3 has 15 residues. Germline CDR1 reads SGHRS; CDR2 reads YFSETQ. The CDR3 DNA reads TGCGCCAGCAGCTTGGCCAATGCGGATAAAGAGACCCAGTACTTC. As protein: CASSLANADKETQYF. The full variable domain, its missing parts supplied by reference TRBV5-1 and TRBJ2-5, is KAGVTQTPRYLIKTRGQQVTLSCSPISGHRSVSWYQQTPGQGLQFLFEYFSETQRNKGNFPGRFSGRQFSNSRSEMNVSTLELGDSALYLCASSLANADKETQYFGPGTRLLVL.

This chain joins TRBV5-6 and TRBJ2-4; D is possibly TRBD1 (6 bases). CDR3 length equals 17 residues. Germline CDR1 and CDR2: SGHDT and YYEEEE. V lost 2 bases and J 1 base, leaving 16 bases between the germline ends. CDR3 loop: CASSLNTAGEAKNIQYF. CDR3 nucleotide sequence: TGTGCCAGCAGCTTAAATACGGCAGGGGAGGCCAAAAACATTCAGTACTTC.

This chain uses TRBV2 with TRBJ1-2; D remains unclear. CDR1 is SNHLY, CDR2 FYNNEI, per germline. The CDR3 covers 13 residues. V gave up 8 bases and J gave up 2 bases, with 12 bases separating them. CDR3 amino acids: CASGREQNYGYTF. The CDR3 nucleotides are TGTGCCAGCGGGCGGGAACAGAACTATGGCTACACCTTC. The variable domain in full, with the rest retrieved from reference TRBV2 and TRBJ1-2, is EPEVTQTPSHQVTQMGQEVILRCVPISNHLYFYWYRQILGQKVEFLVSFYNNEISEKSEIFDDQFSVERPDGSNFTLKIRSTKLEDSAMYFCASGREQNYGYTFGSGTRLTVV.

The CDR3 DNA sequence: TGTGCCAGCAGTCCCAGGGGGCGAACTGAAGCTTTCTTT. Translated, it gives CASSPRGRTEAFF. The chain is built from TRBV6-5 and TRBJ1-1, with TRBD1 matching over 8 bases. Germline V gives CDR1 MNHEY, CDR2 SVGAGI. The trim removed 5 bases at V and 5 bases at J, leaving 4 bases unmatched. This CDR3 contains 13 residues.

The V gene is TRBV5-4, the J gene TRBJ2-3; 10 bases map to TRBD2. Germline loops: CDR1 SGHNT, CDR2 YYREEE (reference sequence). V was pared by 4 bases and J by 1 base, with 6 bases of the junction left unmatched. CDR3 size: 16 residues. The CDR3 loop reads CASSPGLAVRTDTQYF. The CDR3 DNA is TGTGCCAGCAGCCCCGGACTAGCGGTACGCACAGATACGCAGTATTTT. Looking up the rest from reference TRBV5-4 and TRBJ2-3 gives the full variable domain: ETGVTQSPTHLIKTRGQQVTLRCSSQSGHNTVSWYQQALGQGPQFIFQYYREEENGRGNFPPRFSGLQFPNYSSELNVNALELDDSALYLCASSPGLAVRTDTQYFGPGTRLTVL.

DNA of the CDR3: TGTGCCAGCAGCCCCGGGTCCTGGGAAGCTTTCTTT. Translating gives CASSPGSWEAFF. The rearrangement uses TRBV28 and TRBJ1-1; the D is unclear. There are 12 residues in the CDR3. Per germline, CDR1 MDHEN and CDR2 SYDVKM. V lost 6 bases to trimming and J lost 8 bases, with 13 bases between them.

The genes are TRBV9 and TRBJ2-1; D call uncertain. V shed 4 bases and J shed 4 bases, with 12 bases lying between them. The CDR3 spans 14 residues. Germline lookup yields CDR1 SGDLS and CDR2 YYNGEE. CDR3 amino acids: CASSFGLDYNEQFF. The DNA of the CDR3 is TGTGCCAGCAGCTTCGGTCTCGATTACAATGAGCAGTTCTTC.

This clone was picked up one time. V usage is TRBV27 and J usage is TRBJ2-1, with TRBD2 matching over 10 bases. Germline assignment: CDR1 MNHEY and CDR2 SMNVEV (reference sequence). The CDR3 extends over 13 amino acids. V shed 8 bases and J 10 bases; nucleotides not matched to a gene: 8. As DNA, the CDR3 is TGTGCCAGCGGGAGCGGGGGGGCACAAGAGCAGTTCTTC. Its translation: CASGSGGAQEQFF.

The rearrangement joins TRBV7-6 to TRBJ1-6; D is perhaps TRBD1 (5 bases). The V and J ends lost 5 bases and 7 bases respectively, with 12 bases between them. Germline CDR1 SGHVS, CDR2 FNYEAQ. This CDR3 has 14 amino acids. The DNA of the CDR3 is TGTGCCAGCAGCACAACAGGTCTCAATTCACCCCTCCACTTT. Its translation is CASSTTGLNSPLHF.

This chain uses TRBV25-1 with TRBJ1-1, with a weak D call TRBD1 (6 bases). Looked up from germline, CDR1 is MGHDK and CDR2 is SYGVNS. V was cut by 6 bases and J by 11 bases, with 13 bases left in between. The CDR3 contains 11 residues. The DNA of the CDR3 is TGTGCCAGCAGACAGGGCAGTGGGGCTTTCTTT. The encoded protein is CASRQGSGAFF. The full variable domain, with the rest looked up from reference TRBV25-1 and TRBJ1-1, is EADIYQTPRYLVIGTGKKITLECSQTMGHDKMYWYQQDPGMELHLIHYSYGVNSTEKGDLSSESTVSRIRTEHFPLTLESARPSHTSQYLCASRQGSGAFFGQGTRLTVV.